The 13 T cell receptor beta chains presented below share a single source sample, sequenced in a study of shared clonotypes between healthy human individuals. The table came from immunoSEQ multiplex PCR; TCRdb's copy has only in-frame clones and leaves some out. The repertoire consists of 450,000 to 650,000 clones, with roughly 79% occurring once and the leading ten covering about 12%. Sequencing was done on a sample of PBMCs. These receptor sequences come from a woman aged 40 to 50 in good health. Some clones in this sample may be carry-over from other donors' samples.

The CDR3 nucleotides are TGTGCCAGCAGCCCTAGCGGGAGACAAACCGGGGAGCTGTTTTTT. It is translated as CASSPSGRQTGELFF. The V gene is TRBV27, the J gene TRBJ2-2; the match to TRBD2 covers 10 bases. In germline, CDR1 is MNHEY, CDR2 SMNVEV (reference sequence). With 6 bases clipped from V and 5 bases from J, the junction kept 6 bases outside the gene matches. The CDR3 has 15 residues.

Ten or more counts support this clone. V and J are TRBV30 and TRBJ1-5; 8 positions match TRBD1. This CDR3 is 15 amino acids long. V trimming: 0 bases; J trimming: 6 bases; junction bases outside the gene matches: 7. The V gene's germline CDR1 is GTSNPN and CDR2 SVGIG (reference sequence). The CDR3 coding sequence is TGTGCCTGGAGTGTCGGGGCAGGGGGCGGTCAGCCCCAGCATTTT. It encodes CAWSVGAGGGQPQHF.

The chain joins TRBV19 to TRBJ1-1; 9 bases map to TRBD1. Germline CDR1 LNHDA, CDR2 SQIVND (reference sequence). Trimming removed 1 base from V and 7 bases from J; junction bases left unmatched: 7. The CDR3 contains 15 residues. CDR3 residues: CASSIGAGQGREAFF. The CDR3 nucleotides are TGTGCCAGTAGTATAGGGGCGGGACAGGGACGTGAAGCTTTCTTT.

Of note for this clone: It is likely a read error: a sequence one base away is far more abundant. The V gene is TRBV4-1, the J gene TRBJ2-1; D might be TRBD1 or TRBD2, each matching 5 bases. Per the germline V gene, CDR1 is MGHRA and CDR2 is YSYEKL. The CDR3 is 13 amino acids. The germline V and J ends were trimmed by 5 bases and 9 bases, with 14 bases remaining between them. This chain's CDR3 is CASSFPGAFEQFF. In nucleotides, the CDR3 is TGCGCCAGCAGCTTCCCCGGGGCATTTGAGCAGTTCTTC.

The chain is built from TRBV7-3 and TRBJ2-1; 13 bases are shared with TRBD2. With 5 bases clipped from V and 6 bases from J, the junction kept 10 bases outside the gene matches. Germline-derived CDR1 and CDR2 are SGHTA and FQGTGA. The CDR3 consists of 17 residues. The CDR3 protein is CASSPRTSGRGPNEQFF. CDR3 sequence (DNA): TGTGCCAGCAGCCCCCGAACTAGCGGGAGGGGTCCCAATGAGCAGTTCTTC.

Written as DNA, the CDR3 is TGTGCCAGCAACCCGATGGAGGGCCAGCCCCAGCATTTT. The encoded protein is CASNPMEGQPQHF. V usage is TRBV6-5 and J usage is TRBJ1-5; no reliable D call. Per the germline V gene, CDR1 is MNHEY and CDR2 is SVGAGI. The ends were cut back, 7 bases at V and 7 bases at J, with 14 bases in the middle. This CDR3 is built from 13 residues.

The chain carries TRBV4-2 and TRBJ2-5; 9 bases are shared with TRBD1. The CDR3 contains 15 residues. V was clipped by 4 bases and J by 5 bases; unmatched bases: 8. The germline gives CDR1 LGHNA, CDR2 YNFKEQ. The CDR3 loop reads CASSLSTGGLETQYF. The CDR3 nucleotides are TGTGCCAGCAGCCTTTCCACAGGGGGCCTCGAGACCCAGTACTTC.

The genes are TRBV2 and TRBJ2-7; the D gene could be TRBD1 or TRBD2 (5 bases each). With 4 bases removed from V and 0 bases from J, the gap between germline ends came to 10 bases. The CDR3 runs to 14 residues. Germline V gene lookup returns CDR1 SNHLY and CDR2 FYNNEI. The CDR3 region has the DNA TGTGCCAGCAGTGGTCCCGGGACCTCCTACGAGCAGTACTTC. It yields the protein CASSGPGTSYEQYF. Based on the CDR3 plus reference TRBV2 and TRBJ2-7, the full variable domain is EPEVTQTPSHQVTQMGQEVILRCVPISNHLYFYWYRQILGQKVEFLVSFYNNEISEKSEIFDDQFSVERPDGSNFTLKIRSTKLEDSAMYFCASSGPGTSYEQYFGPGTRLTVT.

V gene TRBV27 combines with J gene TRBJ1-5; TRBD1 might be the D (5 bases). The CDR3 totals 14 residues. CDR1 is MNHEY and CDR2 is SMNVEV in the germline V gene (reference sequence). V dropped 6 bases and J dropped 6 bases, with 15 bases sitting between them. CDR3 nucleotide sequence: TGTGCCAGCAGCCCGGGGGGGGAGGCTCAGCCCCAGCATTTT. This gives the protein CASSPGGEAQPQHF.

As regards this clone: A much larger clone is a single base away; this may be a read error. The V and J genes are TRBV6-1 and TRBJ2-7, with unresolved D. Trimming took 7 bases from V and 1 from J, leaving 14 bases between them. CDR1 is MNHNS and CDR2 is SASEGT in the germline V gene. The CDR3 extends over 14 amino acids. Written as DNA, the CDR3 is TGTGCCAGCAACCACAGTGATCGGTCCTACGAGCAGTACTTC. Its protein product is CASNHSDRSYEQYF.

The J gene is TRBJ1-1, the V gene TRBV19; D gene unclear. Germline V lookup: CDR1 LNHDA, CDR2 SQIVND (reference sequence). The CDR3 has 15 residues. The V end lost 4 bases, the J end lost 4 bases, and 16 bases lay between the germline ends. The DNA of the CDR3 is TGTGCCAGTAGTACCCACCTCCGGGCGCCCACTGAAGCTTTCTTT. Translated, it gives CASSTHLRAPTEAFF. The entire variable domain, with the rest obtained from reference TRBV19 and TRBJ1-1, is as follows: DGGITQSPKYLFRKEGQNVTLSCEQNLNHDAMYWYRQDPGQGLRLIYYSQIVNDFQKGDIAEGYSVSREKKESFPLTVTSAQKNPTAFYLCASSTHLRAPTEAFFGQGTRLTVV.

As for this clone: Other nucleotide sequences in the sample specify the same CDR3. The CDR3 reads CSVERTGSGYTF. The CDR3 DNA reads TGCAGCGTTGAGAGGACAGGATCCGGCTACACCTTC. V and J are TRBV29-1 and TRBJ1-2, with 7 bases identical to TRBD1. Unmatched junction bases numbered 6, after V lost 3 bases and J lost 8 bases. The germline V gene has CDR1 SQVTM and CDR2 ANQGSEA. The CDR3 totals 12 residues.

The chain carries TRBV5-5 and TRBJ2-2, with 11 nucleotides matching TRBD2. The CDR3 covers 17 residues. V trimming: 0 bases; J trimming: 3 bases; junction bases outside the gene matches: 4. Germline CDR1 reads SGHKS; CDR2 reads YYEKEE (reference sequence). The CDR3 spells CASSLARLAGHTGELFF. The CDR3 bases are TGTGCCAGCAGCTTGGCTCGACTAGCGGGACACACCGGGGAGCTGTTTTTT.